Listed below are T cell receptor beta chains from one sample, sequenced in a study of blood T cells in healthy people across ages. TCRdb passed the 5' RACE reads through MiXCR, listing each CDR3 protein once. The top ten clones hold roughly 9% of a sample with 540,000 or so distinct CDR3 sequences, about 24% of them seen once. These sequences were also reported in another study, on T cells of mothers and their children.

The sequenced sample consisted of blood. These receptors came from a boy between 5 and 17 years old in good health. CDR3s include the opening cysteine and the closing phenylalanine or tryptophan. A D gene is named only where the DNA matches it firmly. Only some rows state a clone size, as once, few, many or a class for expanded clones.

V gene	J gene	D gene	clone size	CDR3 protein	CDR3 DNA
TRBV10-3	TRBJ2-7	TRBD2	.	CAISEWGSGNYEQYF	TGTGCCATCAGTGAGTGGGGTAGCGGGAACTACGAGCAGTACTTC
TRBV7-9	TRBJ1-6	.	.	CASSLEGRGSPLHF	TGTGCCAGCAGCTTAGAGGGCCGGGGGTCACCCCTCCACTTT
TRBV7-2	TRBJ2-5	.	few	CASSPHKGVETQYF	TGTGCCAGCAGCCCCCATAAGGGAGTAGAGACCCAGTACTTC
TRBV12-3/TRBV12-4	TRBJ2-3	TRBD2	.	CASSLSGRAGADTQYF	TGTGCCAGCAGTTTGAGCGGGAGGGCCGGTGCAGATACGCAGTATTTT
TRBV29-1	TRBJ1-1	TRBD1	few	CSVSRGLKAFF	TGCAGCGTATCCAGGGGGCTCAAAGCTTTCTTT
TRBV5-6	TRBJ2-5	.	.	CASSKYRGLQTQYF	TGTGCCAGCAGCAAATACCGGGGCCTCCAGACCCAGTACTTC
TRBV11-2	TRBJ2-5	.	.	CASSLRALETQYF	TGTGCCAGCAGCTTGAGGGCCCTCGAGACCCAGTACTTC
TRBV24-1	TRBJ2-1	.	.	CATSDRRYNEQFF	TGTGCCACCAGTGACAGGAGATACAATGAGCAGTTCTTC
TRBV3-1	TRBJ2-7	TRBD1	many	CASSPGTGGYEQYF	TGTGCCAGCAGCCCCGGGACAGGGGGGTACGAGCAGTACTTC
TRBV30	TRBJ2-5	TRBD1	.	CAWSTGQRLLETQYF	TGTGCCTGGAGTACGGGACAGAGACTTTTAGAGACCCAGTACTTC
TRBV28	TRBJ2-7	.	many	CASSLSYRIPSYEQYF	TGTGCCAGCAGTTTATCGTACAGGATTCCCTCCTACGAGCAGTACTTC
TRBV7-9	TRBJ2-5	.	.	CASSFSAHQETQYF	TGTGCCAGCAGCTTTTCCGCCCACCAAGAGACCCAGTACTTC
TRBV28	TRBJ2-7	.	.	CVSSLKGGSYEQYF	TGTGTCAGCAGTTTGAAAGGGGGGTCCTACGAGCAGTACTTC
TRBV24-1	TRBJ2-3	TRBD1	.	CATSDSGTGPDTQYF	TGTGCCACCAGTGATTCCGGGACAGGACCAGATACGCAGTATTTT
TRBV4-3	TRBJ2-7	TRBD1	few	CASSHGTGLNNEQYF	TGCGCCAGCAGCCACGGGACAGGGCTTAACAACGAGCAGTACTTC
TRBV3-1	TRBJ2-7	.	.	CASSQEEGRTYEQCF	TGTGCCAGCAGCCAAGAGGAAGGCAGAACCTACGAGCAGTGCTTC